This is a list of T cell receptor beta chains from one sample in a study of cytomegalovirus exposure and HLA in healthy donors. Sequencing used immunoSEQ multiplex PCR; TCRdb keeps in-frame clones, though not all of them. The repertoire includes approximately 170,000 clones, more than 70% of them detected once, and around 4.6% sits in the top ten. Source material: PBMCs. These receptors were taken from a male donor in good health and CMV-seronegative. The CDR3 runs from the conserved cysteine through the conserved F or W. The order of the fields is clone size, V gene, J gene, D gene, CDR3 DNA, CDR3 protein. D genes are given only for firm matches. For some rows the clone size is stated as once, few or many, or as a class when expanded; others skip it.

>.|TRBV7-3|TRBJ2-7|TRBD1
TGTGCCAGCAGCATGGGACAGGGGGGCTACGAGCAGTACTTC
CASSMGQGGYEQYF
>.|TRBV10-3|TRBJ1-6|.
TGTGCCATCAAGGCAAATCAGGATTCACCCCTCCACTTT
CAIKANQDSPLHF
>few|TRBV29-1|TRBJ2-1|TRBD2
TGCAGCGTTAAGAGACTAGCGGGTAGCTCCTACAATGAGCAGTTCTTC
CSVKRLAGSSYNEQFF
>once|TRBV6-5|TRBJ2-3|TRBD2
TGTGCCAGCACCGGACTAGCGGGGTATACGCAGTATTTT
CASTGLAGYTQYF
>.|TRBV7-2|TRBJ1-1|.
TGTGCCAGCAGCCTCCACATGAACACTGAAGCTTTCTTT
CASSLHMNTEAFF
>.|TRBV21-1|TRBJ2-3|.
TGTGCCAGCAACCTATTCCGAGGGAACACAGATACGCAGTATTTT
CASNLFRGNTDTQYF
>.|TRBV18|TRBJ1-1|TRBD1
TGTGCCAGCTCACCGACAGGGGGCTCGACGGGCACTGAAGCTTTCTTT
CASSPTGGSTGTEAFF
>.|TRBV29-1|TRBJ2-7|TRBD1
TGCAGCGTTCGACAGGGGAGCTACGAGCAGTACTTC
CSVRQGSYEQYF
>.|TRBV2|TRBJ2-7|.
TGTGCCAGCAGTGATCGGGCGGGGAGCTACGAGCAGTACTTC
CASSDRAGSYEQYF
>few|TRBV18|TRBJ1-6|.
TGTGCCAGCTCACCACCGACAGGAACTAATTCACCCCTCCACTTT
CASSPPTGTNSPLHF
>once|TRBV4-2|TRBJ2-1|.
TGTGCCAGCAGCCAGAGGACTGGGGAGATTGAGCAGTTCTTC
CASSQRTGEIEQFF
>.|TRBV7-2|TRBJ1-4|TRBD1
TGTGCCAGCAGCTTAGTACAGGGGGTCGAAAAACTGTTTTTT
CASSLVQGVEKLFF
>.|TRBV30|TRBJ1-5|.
TGTGCCTGGGGACTGACGGAGCCCCAGCATTTT
CAWGLTEPQHF
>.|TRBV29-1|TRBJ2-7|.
TGCAGCGTTGAATTCGGCTACGAGCAGTACTTC
CSVEFGYEQYF
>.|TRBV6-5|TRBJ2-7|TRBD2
TGTGCCAGCAGTCTTAGCGGGATAGCCCCCTACGAGCAGTACTTC
CASSLSGIAPYEQYF
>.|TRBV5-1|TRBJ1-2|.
TGCGCCAGCAGCGCACAGGGAGACTATGGCTACACCTTC
CASSAQGDYGYTF
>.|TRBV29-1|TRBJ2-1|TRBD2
TGCAGCGCTATGGGACTAGGCAATGAGCAGTTCTTC
CSAMGLGNEQFF
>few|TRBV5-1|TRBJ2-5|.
TGCGCCAGCAGCTTCAGGGGCTGGGAACAAGAGACCCAGTACTTC
CASSFRGWEQETQYF
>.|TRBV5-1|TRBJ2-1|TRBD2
TGCGCCAGCAGCCCGTGGACTAGCGGGAATGAGCAGTTCTTC
CASSPWTSGNEQFF
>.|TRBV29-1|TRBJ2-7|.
TGCAGCGTCCCAGGGGAGGGGAGCGAGCAGTACTTC
CSVPGEGSEQYF
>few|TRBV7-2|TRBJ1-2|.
TGTGCCAGCAGCTTAGTCGACTATGGCTACACCTTC
CASSLVDYGYTF
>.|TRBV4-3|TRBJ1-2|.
TGCGCCAGCAGCCAAGGGGGGGGGACTACTATCTATGGCTACACCTTC
CASSQGGGTTIYGYTF
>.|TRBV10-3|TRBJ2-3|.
TGTGCCATCAGTGAGGCTAGGAGAACAGATACGCAGTATTTT
CAISEARRTDTQYF
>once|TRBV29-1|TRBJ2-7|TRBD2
TGCAGCGTTGGACTAGCCGCGGGTTACGAGCAGTACTTC
CSVGLAAGYEQYF
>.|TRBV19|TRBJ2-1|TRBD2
TGTGCCAGTAGTAAGGACAGGGACCTAGCGGGAGAAATCTACAATGAGCAGTTCTTC
CASSKDRDLAGEIYNEQFF
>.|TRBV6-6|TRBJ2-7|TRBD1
TGTGCCAGCAGTTACTCTCGGACAGGGTACTACGAGCAGTACTTC
CASSYSRTGYYEQYF